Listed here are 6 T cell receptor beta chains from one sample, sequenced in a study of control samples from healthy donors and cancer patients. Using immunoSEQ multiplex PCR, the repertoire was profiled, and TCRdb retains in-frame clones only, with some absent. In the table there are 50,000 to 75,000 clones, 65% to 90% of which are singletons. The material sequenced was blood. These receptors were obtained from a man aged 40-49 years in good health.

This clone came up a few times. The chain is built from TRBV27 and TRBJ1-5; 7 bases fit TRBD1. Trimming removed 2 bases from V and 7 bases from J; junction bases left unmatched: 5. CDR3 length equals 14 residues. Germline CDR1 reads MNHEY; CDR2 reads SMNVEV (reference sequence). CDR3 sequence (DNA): TGTGCCAGCAGTTTAAACAGGGGATTGCAGCCCCAGCATTTT. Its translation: CASSLNRGLQPQHF.

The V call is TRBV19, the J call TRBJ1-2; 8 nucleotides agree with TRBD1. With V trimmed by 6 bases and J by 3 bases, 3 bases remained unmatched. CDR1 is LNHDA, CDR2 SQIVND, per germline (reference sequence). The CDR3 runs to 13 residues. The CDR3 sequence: CASSPDRDYGYTF. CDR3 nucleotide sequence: TGTGCCAGTAGCCCGGACAGGGACTATGGCTACACCTTC.

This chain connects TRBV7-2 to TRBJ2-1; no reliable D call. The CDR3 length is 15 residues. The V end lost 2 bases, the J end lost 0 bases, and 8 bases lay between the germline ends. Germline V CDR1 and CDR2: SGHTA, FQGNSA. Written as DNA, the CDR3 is TGTGCCAGCAGCTTATTACCGAGCTCCTACAATGAGCAGTTCTTC. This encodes CASSLLPSSYNEQFF.

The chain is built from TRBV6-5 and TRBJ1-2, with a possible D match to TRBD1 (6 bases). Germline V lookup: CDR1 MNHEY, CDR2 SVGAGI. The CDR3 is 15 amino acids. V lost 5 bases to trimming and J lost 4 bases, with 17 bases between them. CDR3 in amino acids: CASSRMQGRIYGYTF. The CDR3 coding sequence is TGTGCCAGCAGTCGAATGCAGGGGCGAATCTATGGCTACACCTTC.

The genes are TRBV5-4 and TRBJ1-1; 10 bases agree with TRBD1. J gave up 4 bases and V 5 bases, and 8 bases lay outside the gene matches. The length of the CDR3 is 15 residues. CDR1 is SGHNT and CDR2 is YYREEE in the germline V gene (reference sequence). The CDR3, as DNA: TGTGCCAGCAGGAAGACAGGGGGCGCGTTCACTGAAGCTTTCTTT. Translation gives CASRKTGGAFTEAFF.

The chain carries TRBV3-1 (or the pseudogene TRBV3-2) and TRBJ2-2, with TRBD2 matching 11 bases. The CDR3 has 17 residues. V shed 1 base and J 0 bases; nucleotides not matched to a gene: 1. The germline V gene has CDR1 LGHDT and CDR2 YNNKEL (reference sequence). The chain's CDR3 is CASSQASGRSNTGELFF. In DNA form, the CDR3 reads TGTGCCAGCAGCCAAGCTAGCGGGAGGTCGAACACCGGGGAGCTGTTTTTT.